A selection of T cell receptor beta chains follows, all from one sample in a study of graft-versus-host responses after intestinal transplantation. Antigen specificity for these receptors is unknown. Sequencing was performed with immunoSEQ multiplex PCR; in TCRdb, only in-frame clones are kept and a portion is missing. The sample lists almost 40,000 clones, about 95% occurring once. The sample in question was unstimulated CD8+ T cells sorted from spleen or lymph node cells, obtained before transplant. These receptor sequences come from a human donor who was the organ donor for an intestinal transplant. Both conserved end residues are part of each CDR3. Fields, in order: clone size, D gene, J gene, V gene, CDR3 DNA, CDR3 protein. D genes are given only for firm matches. Clone size, where shown, is once, few, many, or a class for clones that have expanded.

size: once
D: TRBD1
J: TRBJ2-7
V: TRBV11-3
DNA: TGTGCCAGCAGCTTCGGGACAGCAGCCTACGAGCAGTACTTC
CDR3: CASSFGTAAYEQYF

size: .
D: .
J: TRBJ1-2
V: TRBV7-9
DNA: TGTGCCAGCAGCTTCGGCAGGGTCTATGGCTACACCTTC
CDR3: CASSFGRVYGYTF

size: .
D: TRBD1
J: TRBJ2-7
V: TRBV4-3
DNA: TGCGCCAGCAGCCCTACGACGGACAGGTACTACGAGCAGTACTTC
CDR3: CASSPTTDRYYEQYF

size: .
D: TRBD2
J: TRBJ2-1
V: TRBV7-9
DNA: TGTGCCAGCAGCACTGGACTAGCGGGAGCCTCCTACAATGAGCAGTTCTTC
CDR3: CASSTGLAGASYNEQFF

size: .
D: TRBD2
J: TRBJ2-3
V: TRBV2
DNA: TGTGCCAGCAGTGAAGCCGCGGGGGGGCCCCGCACAGATACGCAGTATTTT
CDR3: CASSEAAGGPRTDTQYF

size: .
D: .
J: TRBJ1-2
V: TRBV4-1
DNA: TGCGCCAGCAGCCCCTCGGCGAGAGGTGCAGAGGGCTACACCTTC
CDR3: CASSPSARGAEGYTF

size: .
D: .
J: TRBJ1-4
V: TRBV27
DNA: TGTGCCAGCAGCCTCACAGGGCACTCTAATGAAAAACTGTTTTTT
CDR3: CASSLTGHSNEKLFF

size: .
D: TRBD2
J: TRBJ2-5
V: TRBV6-5
DNA: TGTGCCAGCAGTCGGCGGGGGGGTTGGCAAGAGACCCAGTACTTC
CDR3: CASSRRGGWQETQYF

size: .
D: .
J: TRBJ1-1
V: TRBV4-3
DNA: TGCGCCAGCAGCCAAGTAGAAGGGGGGCAAGCTTTCTTT
CDR3: CASSQVEGGQAFF

size: .
D: .
J: TRBJ2-1
V: TRBV29-1
DNA: TGCAGCGTAGGAAGGTGGGCGTATGAGCAGTTCTTC
CDR3: CSVGRWAYEQFF

size: .
D: .
J: TRBJ1-5
V: TRBV7-8
DNA: TGTGCCAGCAGCTTAGGGACAGCTAGCAATCAGCCCCAGCATTTT
CDR3: CASSLGTASNQPQHF

size: .
D: TRBD2
J: TRBJ2-3
V: TRBV19
DNA: TGTGCCAGTAGTGCTAGCGGGGACACAGATACGCAGTATTTT
CDR3: CASSASGDTDTQYF

size: .
D: TRBD2
J: TRBJ2-7
V: TRBV5-1
DNA: TGCGCCAGCAGCTTCCTGGGACTAGCGGACTACGAGCAGTACTTC
CDR3: CASSFLGLADYEQYF

size: .
D: .
J: TRBJ1-1
V: TRBV6-4
DNA: TGTGCCAGCAGTGACCGGGGCGGGGGGATGAACACTGAAGCTTTCTTT
CDR3: CASSDRGGGMNTEAFF

size: .
D: .
J: TRBJ2-7
V: TRBV11-2
DNA: TGTGCCAGCAGCCCCCAGCCAGGCGCGTACGAGCAGTACTTC
CDR3: CASSPQPGAYEQYF

size: .
D: .
J: TRBJ1-1
V: TRBV6-1
DNA: TGTGCCAGCGGGCAGACAGGAGGGGACACTGAAGCTTTCTTT
CDR3: CASGQTGGDTEAFF

size: .
D: .
J: TRBJ1-2
V: TRBV20-1
DNA: TGCAGTGCACCGGTAGGGAGCTACACCTTC
CDR3: CSAPVGSYTF

size: .
D: TRBD2
J: TRBJ2-1
V: TRBV7-9
DNA: TGTGCCAGCAGCTTAAGCGGGGGGCCATACAATGAGCAGTTCTTC
CDR3: CASSLSGGPYNEQFF

size: .
D: .
J: TRBJ2-5
V: TRBV28
DNA: TGTGCCAGCAGACCCACAGGGGCGGGGGAGACCCAGTACTTC
CDR3: CASRPTGAGETQYF

size: .
D: .
J: TRBJ1-3
V: TRBV27
DNA: TGTGCCAGCAGAGAAACAGGCTCTGGAAACACCATATATTTT
CDR3: CASRETGSGNTIYF

size: .
D: TRBD1
J: TRBJ1-1
V: TRBV28
DNA: TGTGCCAGCAGTTTCGGACAGGAAGTTGAAGCTTTCTTT
CDR3: CASSFGQEVEAFF

size: .
D: .
J: TRBJ2-3
V: TRBV4-1
DNA: TGCGCCAGCAGCCAAGATAAGGGCACAGATACGCAGTATTTT
CDR3: CASSQDKGTDTQYF

size: .
D: .
J: TRBJ2-7
V: TRBV11-3
DNA: TGTGCCAGCAGCCCGGACAGCTCCTACGAGCAGTACTTC
CDR3: CASSPDSSYEQYF

size: .
D: .
J: TRBJ2-3
V: TRBV11-3
DNA: TGTGCCAGCAGCTCGATGGGCACAGATACGCAGTATTTT
CDR3: CASSSMGTDTQYF

size: .
D: .
J: TRBJ2-5
V: TRBV6-5
DNA: TGTGCCAGCAGTTCCCAGGGAGGGGGGGAGACCCAGTACTTC
CDR3: CASSSQGGGETQYF

size: .
D: TRBD2
J: TRBJ2-7
V: TRBV7-9
DNA: TGTGCCAGCAGCTTATGGGGGACTAGCGTGGGACCCGACTACGAGCAGTACTTC
CDR3: CASSLWGTSVGPDYEQYF

size: .
D: .
J: TRBJ1-1
V: TRBV10-3
DNA: TGTGCCATCAGTCCAGCTAACACTGAAGCTTTCTTT
CDR3: CAISPANTEAFF

size: .
D: TRBD2
J: TRBJ2-7
V: TRBV4-3
DNA: TGCGCCAGCAGCCAAGGGACTAGCGGGGGTCCCCCCTACGAGCAGTACTTC
CDR3: CASSQGTSGGPPYEQYF

size: .
D: .
J: TRBJ1-2
V: TRBV5-6
DNA: TGTGCCAGCAGCTTGGCCGACAATCACTATGGCTACACCTTC
CDR3: CASSLADNHYGYTF

size: .
D: TRBD1
J: TRBJ1-2
V: TRBV4-3
DNA: TGCGCCAGCAGCCAAGAGAGGACAGGGGCAGTCTATGGCTACACCTTC
CDR3: CASSQERTGAVYGYTF

size: once
D: .
J: TRBJ1-5
V: TRBV13
DNA: TGTGCCAGCAGCGCGGGACGGGGCAATCAGCCCCAGCATTTT
CDR3: CASSAGRGNQPQHF